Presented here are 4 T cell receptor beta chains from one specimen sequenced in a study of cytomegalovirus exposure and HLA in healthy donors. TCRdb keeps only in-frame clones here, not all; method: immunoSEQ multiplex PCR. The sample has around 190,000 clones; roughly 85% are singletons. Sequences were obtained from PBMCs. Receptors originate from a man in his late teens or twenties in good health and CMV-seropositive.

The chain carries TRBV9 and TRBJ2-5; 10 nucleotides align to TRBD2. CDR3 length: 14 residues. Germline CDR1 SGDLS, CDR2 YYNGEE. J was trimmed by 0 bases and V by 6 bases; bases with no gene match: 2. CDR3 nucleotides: TGTGCCAGCACTAGCGGGGGAAACCAAGAGACCCAGTACTTC. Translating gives CASTSGGNQETQYF.

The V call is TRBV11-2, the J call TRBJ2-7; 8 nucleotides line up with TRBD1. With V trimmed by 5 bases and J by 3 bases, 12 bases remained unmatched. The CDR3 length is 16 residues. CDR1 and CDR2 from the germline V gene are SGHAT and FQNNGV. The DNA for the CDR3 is TGTGCCAGCAGCATTAAACCCGGGACAGGTATCTACGAGCAGTACTTC. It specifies CASSIKPGTGIYEQYF.

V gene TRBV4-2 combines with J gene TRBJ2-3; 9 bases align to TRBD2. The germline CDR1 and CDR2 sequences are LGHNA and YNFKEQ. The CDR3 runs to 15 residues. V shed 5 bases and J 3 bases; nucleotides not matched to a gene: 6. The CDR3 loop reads CASSGRTSETDTQYF. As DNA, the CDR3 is TGTGCCAGCAGCGGCCGGACTAGCGAAACAGATACGCAGTATTTT.

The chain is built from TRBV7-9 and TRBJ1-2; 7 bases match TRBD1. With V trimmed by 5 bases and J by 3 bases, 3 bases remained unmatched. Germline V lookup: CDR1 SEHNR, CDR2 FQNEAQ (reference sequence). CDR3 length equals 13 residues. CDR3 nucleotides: TGTGCCAGCAGCCTAGGACAGGACTATGGCTACACCTTC. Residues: CASSLGQDYGYTF.